This T cell receptor gamma chain was sequenced for a study of gamma-delta T cells after stem cell transplantation. TCRdb re-analyzed the RT-PCR reads via CATT. The sample lists under 2,000 gamma-chain clones; around a sixth were seen once. This clone qualifies as medium-sized. This CDR3 contains 11 residues. Germline V gene sequence: CDR1 GITISATS, CDR2 ISYDGTV (reference sequence). The V and J ends lost 0 bases and 11 bases, in that order; junction bases with no gene match: 4. V is TRGV9 and J is TRGJ1 or TRGJ2. This receptor was identified in a human donor. It is not recorded whose cells these are; they may come from a transplant donor. The source material was gamma-delta T cells. In DNA, the CDR3 is TGTGCCTTGTGGGAGGTGGAAGAGAAACTCTTT. This codes for CALWEVEEKLF.